Each of the 11 T cell receptor beta chains below was sequenced from the same sample in a study of T cells after yellow fever vaccination. TCRdb reanalysed the 5' RACE reads using MiXCR and keeps one entry per CDR3 protein. The table lists 100,000 to 150,000 distinct CDR3 sequences, approximately 8.4% of them singletons. The source material was CD8+ T cells sorted from PBMCs, sampled on the day of the yellow fever booster vaccination. These receptors all stem from a man younger than 35 who received the YFV17D yellow fever vaccine.

A note on this clonotype: One end of the junction fails to match germline, which may point to a read error. The chain links TRBV29-1 to TRBJ2-1; D gene unclear. CDR1 and CDR2 (germline): SQVTM, ANQGSEA. The CDR3 has 9 residues. The CDR3 DNA follows: TGCAGCGACGACCCCCTCTTGATCTTC. Encoded protein: CSDDPLLIF.

The chain carries TRBV29-1 and TRBJ2-1, with TRBD1 matching over 11 bases. Germline lookup yields CDR1 SQVTM and CDR2 ANQGSEA. V lost 7 bases, J lost 6 bases, and 5 bases stayed unmatched. This CDR3 is built from 13 residues. The CDR3 nucleotides are TGCAGCGCCACCGGGACAGGGGGCAATGAGCAGTTCTTC. It codes for CSATGTGGNEQFF.

This clonotype was counted ten times or more. The V gene is TRBV11-2, the J gene TRBJ2-5; D remains ambiguous. The CDR3 is 14 residues long. The germline gives CDR1 SGHAT, CDR2 FQNNGV. Trimming removed 5 bases from V and 1 base from J, with 11 bases in between. The CDR3 DNA follows: TGTGCCAGCAGCCCCCCGGCAAGCCAAGAGACCCAGTACTTC. Its translation: CASSPPASQETQYF.

This clonotype was detected a few times. The chain employs TRBV12-3 or TRBV12-4 and TRBJ1-1; tentatively, D is TRBD1 (6 bases). This CDR3 has 15 amino acids. Trimming cost V 7 bases and J 1 base, with 16 bases left between them. In DNA form, the CDR3 reads TGTGCCAGCACCCCAGGGGTGGAGGGGAACACTGAAGCTTTCTTT. It specifies CASTPGVEGNTEAFF.

This clonotype occurred a few times. This chain joins TRBV4-1 and TRBJ1-2, with 7 nucleotides matching TRBD1. The V segment lost 2 bases and the J segment 8 bases; nucleotides outside the gene matches: 14. The CDR3 is made up of 16 amino acids. Germline CDR1 and CDR2: MGHRA and YSYEKL. CDR3 nucleotide sequence: TGCGCCAGCAGCCAAAGGGCTGACAGGGATGAGAGGGGCTACACCTTC. It codes for CASSQRADRDERGYTF.

The V gene is TRBV3-1, the J gene TRBJ1-2; unclear D gene. This CDR3 is 15 amino acids long. In germline, CDR1 is LGHDT, CDR2 YNNKEL (reference sequence). V was shortened by 1 base and J by 2 bases, with 11 bases between the two germline ends. CDR3 DNA sequence: TGTGCCAGCAGCCAAGTGCCCGGCCCGAACTATGGCTACACCTTC. As protein: CASSQVPGPNYGYTF.

V gene TRBV5-5 combines with J gene TRBJ2-7; D is tentatively TRBD1 or TRBD2 (5 bases each). This CDR3 is 12 amino acids long. V was cut by 2 bases and J by 5 bases, with 8 bases left in between. Looked up from germline, CDR1 is SGHKS and CDR2 is YYEKEE (reference sequence). This CDR3 reads CASSFTGHEQYV. In DNA form, the CDR3 reads TGTGCCAGCAGCTTCACGGGGCACGAGCAGTACGTC.

V and J are TRBV4-3 and TRBJ2-4, with TRBD2 as a possible D gene (5 bases). The CDR3 consists of 13 residues. Germline-derived CDR1 and CDR2 are LGHNA and YSLEER. V lost 5 bases, J lost 9 bases, and 14 bases lay in between. The chain's CDR3 is CASSYARASIQYF. Here the CDR3 DNA reads TGCGCCAGCAGCTACGCGCGGGCCTCCATTCAGTACTTC.

This clonotype was observed a few times. J is TRBJ2-5 and V is TRBV7-9, with 10 bases aligning to TRBD2. Germline V gene sequence: CDR1 SEHNR, CDR2 FQNEAQ (reference sequence). J was trimmed by 5 bases and V by 1 base; bases with no gene match: 4. The CDR3 contains 15 residues. The chain's CDR3 is CASSLVAGGSETQYF. The CDR3 nucleotides are TGTGCCAGCAGCTTAGTAGCGGGGGGATCCGAGACCCAGTACTTC.

The chain combines TRBV7-2 with TRBJ1-3, with D unresolved. Per germline, CDR1 SGHTA and CDR2 FQGNSA. The CDR3 length is 13 residues. With 0 bases removed from V and 3 bases from J, the gap between germline ends came to 3 bases. CDR3 nucleotides: TGTGCCAGCAGCTTAGCAGATGGAAACACCATATATTTT. The encoded protein is CASSLADGNTIYF. The full variable domain, its missing parts supplied by reference TRBV7-2 and TRBJ1-3, is GAGVSQSPSNKVTEKGKDVELRCDPISGHTALYWYRQSLGQGLEFLIYFQGNSAPDKSGLPSDRFSAERTGGSVSTLTIQRTQQEDSAVYLCASSLADGNTIYFGEGSWLTVV.

This rearrangement joins TRBV11-2 to TRBJ2-1, with D hard to call. V was pared by 3 bases and J by 0 bases, with 9 bases between. This CDR3 has 15 residues. Germline CDR1 is SGHAT and CDR2 is FQNNGV. CDR3 amino acids: CASSFSASSYNEQFF. The DNA for the CDR3 is TGTGCCAGCAGCTTCTCGGCTAGCTCCTACAATGAGCAGTTCTTC.